The clone carrying this T cell receptor beta chain has a handful of counts. The antigen is undetermined. These data are taken from a study of early T cells in non-severe SARS-CoV-2 infection. Across the whole study: Sequencing of unsorted whole blood was done on bulk RNA, leaving chains unpaired.

CDR3 length equals 16 residues. The J segment lost 2 bases and the V segment lost 4 bases, leaving 3 bases of the junction unmatched. Germline V gene data show CDR1 as SGHTA and CDR2 as FQGNSA. Unique molecular identifier tags were affixed to discrete cDNA molecules. TCRdb reanalysed the 5' RACE reads using MiXCR and keeps one entry per CDR3 protein. The sample lists 40,000 to 60,000 distinct CDR3 sequences, under 7.5% seen once, with roughly 2.8% in the top ten. Study-level results: Matching against VDJdb likely underestimated virus-specific expansions, favoring anti-spike CD8.

The specimen comprised whole blood, sampled at baseline. This clonotype originated in an adult who was a healthcare worker with PCR-confirmed SARS-CoV-2 infection or an uninfected control (not recorded which). V is TRBV7-2 and J is TRBJ2-3; TRBD2 aligns across 13 bases. Here the CDR3 DNA reads TGTGCCAGCAGCTCGACTAGCGGGGGGTACACAGATACGCAGTATTTT. The encoded protein is CASSSTSGGYTDTQYF.